Included here is one TCR beta chain sequence, with context. These data originate in a study of blood T cell repertoires in COVID-19. Data came from immunoSEQ multiplex PCR; TCRdb stores just in-frame clones and leaves some out. The sample holds about 130,000 clones; about 80% are singletons and the top ten take roughly 3%. Germline CDR1 and CDR2: MNHEY and SVGEGT. The CDR3 consists of 15 residues. The V end lost 5 bases, the J end lost 0 bases, and 13 bases lay between the germline ends. The chain is built from TRBV6-2 or TRBV6-3 and TRBJ1-2; D gene ambiguous. The specimen sequenced was peripheral blood. The clonotype comes from a woman of 80 years or more with acute or convalescent COVID-19. The CDR3 spells CASSVTGLSNYGYTF. CDR3 sequence (DNA): TGTGCCAGCAGTGTCACCGGGTTATCTAACTATGGCTACACCTTC.